Each of the 27 T cell receptor beta chains below was sequenced from the same sample in a study of breast tumors, draining lymph nodes, adjacent tissues. A single record per CDR3 protein comes from TCRdb applying MiXCR to the multiplex PCR reads. The data hold roughly 260,000 distinct CDR3 sequences, with under 35% observed a single time. Samples came from axillary lymph nodes draining the breast cancer. The sample was axillary lymph node tissue. These receptors were taken from a female donor with breast cancer. Some clones in this sample may be carry-over from other donors' samples.

This clonotype was observed many times. The chain is built from TRBV11-2 and TRBJ1-5; TRBD1 might be the D (5 bases). V was shortened by 3 bases and J by 8 bases, with 14 bases between the two germline ends. The CDR3 is 14 amino acids. Per germline, CDR1 SGHAT and CDR2 FQNNGV. The CDR3 here is CASSLEGLEEPQHF. In nucleotides, the CDR3 is TGTGCCAGCAGCTTGGAGGGGCTCGAGGAGCCCCAGCATTTT.

This clonotype appeared many times. This chain connects TRBV2 to TRBJ2-5, with no clear D. Germline lookup yields CDR1 SNHLY and CDR2 FYNNEI. Trimming cost V 8 bases and J 4 bases, with 20 bases left between them. The CDR3 has 15 residues. CDR3: CASFYNLRARETQYF. CDR3 coding DNA: TGTGCCAGCTTTTATAACCTAAGGGCGCGAGAGACCCAGTACTTC.

In the case of this clonotype: A much larger clone lies a single base off, so this may be a read error. V is TRBV7-2 and J is TRBJ2-3; TRBD2 aligns across 11 bases. The CDR3 is 17 amino acids. Germline-derived CDR1 and CDR2 are SGHTA and FQGNSA. The CDR3 DNA reads as TGTGCCAGCAGCTTAGTGGGACTAGCGGAGGGAGCAGATCCGCAGTATTTT. This encodes CASSLVGLAEGADPQYF.

This clonotype was seen many times. The chain is built from TRBV19 and TRBJ2-7, with 11 bases that match TRBD2. This CDR3 region has 14 residues. V shed 4 bases and J 4 bases; nucleotides not matched to a gene: 3. Looked up from germline, CDR1 is LNHDA and CDR2 is SQIVND (reference sequence). The CDR3 nucleotides read TGTGCCAGTAGTACAGTAGCGGGAGGGTACGAGCAGTACTTC. Translation gives CASSTVAGGYEQYF.

There are many counts of this clonotype. DNA for the CDR3: TGTGCCAGCAGCTTTGTGGCAGGGAATGAAAAACTGTTTTTT. It yields the protein CASSFVAGNEKLFF. V and J are TRBV7-9 and TRBJ1-4; D perhaps matches TRBD1 (5 bases). CDR1 and CDR2 from the germline V gene are SEHNR and FQNEAQ (reference sequence). The CDR3 loop spans 14 amino acids. V was shortened by 3 bases and J by 5 bases, with 10 bases between the two germline ends.

There are many counts of this clonotype. This chain joins TRBV5-8 and TRBJ2-3; perhaps TRBD2 as D (5 bases). The ends were cut back, 0 bases at V and 8 bases at J, with 13 bases in the middle. The germline V gene encodes CDR1 SGHTS and CDR2 YDEGEE. This CDR3 comprises 14 residues. The CDR3 loop is CASSLGQQSGTQYF. In DNA form, the CDR3 reads TGTGCCAGCAGCTTGGGGCAGCAGAGCGGTACGCAGTATTTT.

In its sample, this clonotype was seen many times. The chain has TRBV7-8 and TRBJ2-1; a weak D match, TRBD1 (7 bases). This CDR3 is 14 amino acids long. Germline assignment: CDR1 SGHVS and CDR2 FQNEAQ. Deletions cut 2 bases from V and 6 bases from J, with 11 bases between. CDR3 amino acids: CASSLQGGRNEQFF. CDR3 nucleotides: TGTGCCAGCAGCTTACAGGGGGGACGCAATGAGCAGTTCTTC.

Worth noting for this clonotype: One end of the junction varies from germline; a read error may be responsible. The CDR3 region is CASSETSGTGYDERFF. CDR3 in DNA: TGTGCCAGCAGCGAAACATCCGGGACAGGGTACGATGAGCGGTTCTTC. The V gene is TRBV5-8, the J gene TRBJ2-1; 9 nucleotides line up with TRBD1. The CDR3 has 16 residues. CDR1 SGHTS and CDR2 YDEGEE come from the germline V gene.

Points on this clonotype: This could be a read error, since a much larger clone is one nucleotide away. The rearrangement uses TRBV24-1 and TRBJ1-5; 7 bases are a match to TRBD1. The CDR3 has 14 residues. In germline, CDR1 is KGHDR, CDR2 SFDVKD. V was pared by 12 bases and J by 5 bases, with 12 bases of the junction left unmatched. This CDR3 reads CAGSFRQGYQPQHF. The CDR3 DNA sequence: TGTGCCGGCAGCTTCAGACAGGGTTATCAGCCCCAGCATTTT.

This clonotype showed up many times. The gene calls are TRBV7-9 and TRBJ2-3, with 9 bases aligning to TRBD2. CDR1 and CDR2 from the germline V gene are SEHNR and FQNEAQ (reference sequence). This CDR3 is built from 14 residues. The J segment lost 5 bases and the V segment lost 1 base, leaving 1 base of the junction unmatched. The CDR3 DNA is TGTGCCAGCAGCTTAGTAGCGGGAGAAGATACGCAGTATTTT. Protein sequence: CASSLVAGEDTQYF.

About this clonotype: This clone may be a read error of a much larger clone one base away. This chain joins TRBV9 and TRBJ2-1, with 7 nucleotides matching TRBD2. CDR3 size: 15 residues. Unmatched junction bases numbered 11, after V lost 4 bases and J lost 7 bases. CDR1 and CDR2 from the germline V gene are SGDLS and YYNGEE. In DNA, the CDR3 is TGTGCCAGCAGCCTACCTGGGGGGGTGGGGAATGAGCAGTTCTTC. The encoded protein is CASSLPGGVGNEQFF.

Many counts were recorded for this clonotype. The gene calls are TRBV19 and TRBJ1-5; no definite D call. There are 16 residues in the CDR3. Looked up from germline, CDR1 is LNHDA and CDR2 is SQIVND (reference sequence). V lost 7 bases to trimming and J lost 0 bases, with 16 bases between them. The CDR3 spells CASNPNTRTSNQPQHF. Here the CDR3 DNA reads TGTGCCAGTAATCCTAACACCAGAACTAGCAATCAGCCCCAGCATTTT.

This clonotype has only a few counts. Just one base apart from a much larger clone, this may be a read error. J is TRBJ2-3 and V is TRBV9; 12 bases line up with TRBD2. The CDR3 extends over 17 amino acids. From germline, CDR1 is SGDLS and CDR2 YYNGEE. CDR3 nucleotides: TGTGCCAGCAGCGTAGGACTAGCGGGAGAGAGAACAGCTACGCAGTATTTT. This gives the protein CASSVGLAGERTATQYF.

This clonotype has a count of ten or more. The V gene is TRBV5-1, the J gene TRBJ2-2; 7 nucleotides align to TRBD1. V shed 6 bases, J shed 0 bases, and the junction held 11 bases outside the gene matches. The CDR3 consists of 17 residues. From germline, CDR1 is SGHRS and CDR2 YFSETQ. The CDR3 here is CASIRVPGTANTGELFF. In nucleotides, the CDR3 is TGCGCCAGCATCAGGGTCCCCGGGACAGCGAACACCGGGGAGCTGTTTTTT.

This clonotype was detected ten times or more. The CDR3 here is CASSSSTSGSHSYNEQFF. Written as DNA, the CDR3 is TGTGCCAGCAGTTCCTCGACTAGCGGGAGCCACTCCTACAATGAGCAGTTCTTC. This chain links TRBV12-3 or TRBV12-4 with TRBJ2-1, with 12 bases identical to TRBD2. V dropped 4 bases and J dropped 0; count of bases not matched to a gene: 7. CDR3 length equals 18 residues.

As concerns this clonotype: A much larger clonotype is one base distant, so this may be a read error. V gene TRBV6-4 combines with J gene TRBJ1-2, with a tentative D call TRBD1 (6 bases). CDR1 is MRHNA and CDR2 is SNTAGT in the germline V gene. CDR3 length: 13 amino acids. In DNA form, the CDR3 reads TGTGCCTGCAGTGATCCCAACAGGGAAGGCTACACCTTC. The encoded protein is CACSDPNREGYTF.

This clonotype was seen at least ten times. The chain carries TRBV7-3 and TRBJ2-1; TRBD2 aligns across 7 bases. From germline, CDR1 is SGHTA and CDR2 FQGTGA. V gave up 4 bases and J gave up 3 bases; unmatched junction bases: 9. This CDR3 contains 16 residues. The CDR3 is CASSSPRTGGYNEQFF. DNA of the CDR3: TGTGCCAGCAGCTCCCCCCGGACGGGGGGCTACAATGAGCAGTTCTTC. Full variable domain (remainder filled in from reference TRBV7-3 and TRBJ2-1): GAGVSQTPSNKVTEKGKYVELRCDPISGHTALYWYRQSLGQGPEFLIYFQGTGAADDSGLPNDRFFAVRPEGSVSTLKIQRTERGDSAVYLCASSSPRTGGYNEQFFGPGTRLTVL.

Comment on this clonotype: A single base separates this from a much larger clone, so it may be a read error. The chain uses TRBV20-1 and TRBJ2-1; TRBD2 aligns across 13 bases. This CDR3 is 13 amino acids long. The J segment lost 12 bases and the V segment lost 5 bases, leaving 7 bases of the junction unmatched. CDR1 and CDR2 (germline): DFQATT, SNEGSKA (reference sequence). The CDR3 loop reads CSAGLAGVDAQFF. The CDR3 DNA sequence: TGCAGTGCTGGACTAGCGGGAGTTGATGCGCAGTTCTTC.

This clonotype appeared a few times. Here the CDR3 reads CASSLAGTGIYEQYF. Written as DNA, the CDR3 is TGTGCCAGCAGTCTAGCCGGGACAGGGATCTACGAGCAGTACTTC. V gene TRBV27 combines with J gene TRBJ2-7, with 9 bases identical to TRBD1. The CDR3 runs 15 residues. The germline V gene encodes CDR1 MNHEY and CDR2 SMNVEV (reference sequence). V lost 5 bases, J lost 3 bases, and 8 bases stayed unmatched.

A note on this clonotype: A read error may produce the germline difference seen at one junction end. The rearrangement links TRBV7-2 to TRBJ1-2; 12 positions match TRBD1. CDR1 is SGHTA and CDR2 is FQGNSA in the germline V gene. The CDR3 sequence is 15 residues long. CDR3 loop: CASSVSGQGAGGYPF. CDR3 DNA: TGTGCCAGCAGCGTATCGGGACAGGGGGCAGGGGGCTACCCCTTC.

At least ten counts were recorded for this clonotype. The chain combines TRBV19 with TRBJ2-3, with 10 bases that match TRBD2. CDR3 size: 17 residues. The V gene's germline CDR1 is LNHDA and CDR2 SQIVND (reference sequence). The J segment lost 0 bases and the V segment lost 3 bases, leaving 6 bases of the junction unmatched. CDR3 sequence: CASSMGTAGGSTDTQYF. CDR3 nucleotide sequence: TGTGCCAGTAGTATGGGGACAGCGGGAGGGAGCACAGATACGCAGTATTTT.

This chain joins TRBV27 and TRBJ1-5; 8 bases line up with TRBD1. Unmatched junction bases numbered 8, after V lost 8 bases and J lost 5 bases. Germline CDR1 MNHEY, CDR2 SMNVEV (reference sequence). The CDR3 sequence is 14 residues long. In nucleotides, the CDR3 is TGTGCCAGCCGCAGGGGGCCCCGGGATCAGCCCCAGCATTTT. Its protein product is CASRRGPRDQPQHF.

This chain joins TRBV7-2 and TRBJ1-1, with D possibly being TRBD1 (6 bases). The CDR3 has 15 residues. CDR1 SGHTA and CDR2 FQGNSA come from the germline V gene. Deletions cut 5 bases from V and 1 base from J, with 14 bases between. As DNA, the CDR3 is TGTGCCAGCAGCACATACGCAGGGGAGAACACTGAAGCTTTCTTT. Translated, it gives CASSTYAGENTEAFF.

This clonotype was counted only a few times. CDR3: CASSGSSRPGGIQYF. The CDR3 bases are TGTGCCAGCAGTGGCTCGTCGCGACCAGGGGGCATTCAGTACTTC. The chain has TRBV12-3 or TRBV12-4 and TRBJ2-4; 7 nucleotides align to TRBD1. V gave up 5 bases and J gave up 9 bases; unmatched junction bases: 13. This CDR3 region has 15 residues.

Ten or more counts support this clonotype. This chain joins TRBV11-2 and TRBJ1-4; no clear D gene. The CDR3 is made up of 12 amino acids. The germline CDR1 and CDR2 sequences are SGHAT and FQNNGV. The V end was cut by 3 bases, the J end by 8 bases, with 7 bases between. The DNA of the CDR3 is TGTGCCAGCAGCTTGACGGAAGAAAAACTGTTTTTT. It is translated as CASSLTEEKLFF.

A few counts support this clonotype. CDR3 bases: TGTGCCAGCAGTTACTCCTTTAAGCCGCCAGATACGCAGTATTTT. Its protein is CASSYSFKPPDTQYF. The chain recombines TRBV6-2 or TRBV6-3 with TRBJ2-3; D unclear. CDR3 length equals 15 residues. Germline CDR1 reads MNHEY; CDR2 reads SVGEGT. Trimming cost V 0 bases and J 4 bases, with 11 bases left between them.

Ten or more counts support this clonotype. The chain combines TRBV7-8 with TRBJ2-1, with 8 bases matching TRBD2. The V gene end was trimmed by 5 bases and the J gene end by 4 bases; junction bases not matched to a gene: 10. This CDR3 comprises 16 residues. CDR1 and CDR2 from the germline V gene are SGHVS and FQNEAQ. CDR3 in DNA: TGTGCCAGCAGCGCAAGCGGGAGAGGTATATACAATGAGCAGTTCTTC. It encodes CASSASGRGIYNEQFF.